This T cell receptor beta chain was captured by sequencing in a study of blood T cell repertoires in COVID-19. The overall study: From T cells, B-cell-depleted T cells, or PBMCs came the material, which was cDNA or gDNA.

In the authors' workflow: How many nucleated cells were present was estimated from reference gene primer amplification. Only in-frame clones appear in the TCRdb table, and some are missing; sequencing was by immunoSEQ multiplex PCR. V and J calls and clone size are those listed in that table; D and trimming were worked out from the DNA. The sample gives 72,000 or so clones, more than 80% of which show up once; roughly 32% is in the top ten. Material for sequencing was peripheral blood. This TCR was sampled from a woman older than 75 with active or convalescent COVID-19.

The CDR3 is CASSRGTGKETQYF. The CDR3 nucleotides read TGTGCCAGCAGTAGGGGGACAGGGAAGGAGACCCAGTACTTC. V gene TRBV6-5 combines with J gene TRBJ2-5; 9 bases are a match to TRBD1. The V segment lost 5 bases and the J segment 5 bases; nucleotides outside the gene matches: 6. Germline V gene data show CDR1 as MNHEY and CDR2 as SVGAGI. The CDR3 extends over 14 amino acids.